Listed below are T cell receptor beta chains from one sample, sequenced in a study of CD8 T cells in Susac syndrome. TCRdb called the immunoSEQ multiplex PCR reads again in MiXCR, with one record for every CDR3 protein. The profile covers about 140,000 distinct CDR3 sequences, with 90% to 95% appearing a single time and over 0.095% taken by the ten largest. The specimen sequenced was CD4+ T cells from PBMCs. The receptor source for this set is a human donor with multiple sclerosis. The CDR3 runs from the conserved cysteine through the conserved F or W. A D gene is named only where the DNA matches it firmly. The listing skips clone size in some rows; elsewhere it reads once, few, many or a size class.

TRBJ2-4	NA	TRBD1	TRBV12-3/TRBV12-4	CASSSGTGGAGRNIQYF	TGTGCCAGCAGTTCGGGGACAGGGGGCGCGGGGAGAAACATTCAGTACTTC
TRBJ1-1	NA	NA	TRBV28	CASSLWSSQANTEAFF	TGTGCCAGCAGTTTGTGGTCGTCGCAGGCTAACACTGAAGCTTTCTTT
TRBJ2-5	NA	NA	TRBV28	CASSLERAGETQYF	TGTGCCAGCAGTTTGGAGAGGGCCGGCGAGACCCAGTACTTC
TRBJ1-2	NA	NA	TRBV6-6	CASANRANYGYTF	TGTGCCAGTGCTAATCGAGCTAACTATGGCTACACCTTC
TRBJ2-5	NA	NA	TRBV2	CASTQGQETQYF	TGTGCCAGCACCCAAGGGCAGGAGACCCAGTACTTC
TRBJ2-7	once	NA	TRBV12-3/TRBV12-4	CASWGEEAYEQYF	TGTGCCAGCTGGGGTGAAGAGGCCTACGAGCAGTACTTC
TRBJ1-1	NA	NA	TRBV30	CAWSEGVSTEAFF	TGTGCCTGGTCGGAGGGGGTGAGCACTGAAGCTTTCTTT
TRBJ2-1	NA	NA	TRBV19	CASSIVSGIRGNEQFF	TGTGCCAGTAGTATAGTTTCAGGGATCCGCGGAAATGAGCAGTTCTTC
TRBJ2-3	NA	TRBD2	TRBV4-3	CASSQTSGGASGTDTQYF	TGCGCCAGCAGCCAAACTAGCGGGGGGGCCTCTGGCACAGATACGCAGTATTTT
TRBJ2-3	NA	TRBD2	TRBV29-1	CSVARGGDTQYF	TGCAGCGTTGCCCGGGGGGGAGATACGCAGTATTTT
TRBJ2-6	NA	NA	TRBV7-6	CASSYSMAGANVLTF	TGTGCCAGCAGCTATTCTATGGCTGGGGCCAACGTCCTGACTTTC
TRBJ1-1	once	TRBD1	TRBV11-2	CASSLRTGTATMNTEAFF	TGTGCCAGCAGCTTGAGGACCGGGACAGCTACTATGAACACTGAAGCTTTCTTT
TRBJ2-4	NA	TRBD2	TRBV4-3	CASSQDVRGRGDIQYF	TGCGCCAGCAGCCAAGATGTCAGAGGGAGGGGAGACATTCAGTACTTC
TRBJ1-3	NA	NA	TRBV9	CASSAKWGYSGNTIYF	TGTGCCAGCAGCGCCAAGTGGGGCTACTCTGGAAACACCATATATTTT
TRBJ1-6	NA	TRBD1	TRBV30	CAWTGQGLSPLHF	TGTGCCTGGACGGGACAGGGCCTTTCACCCCTCCACTTT
TRBJ2-7	NA	NA	TRBV30	CAWSQGSLSGEQYF	TGTGCCTGGAGTCAGGGATCGCTATCGGGGGAGCAGTACTTC
TRBJ2-7	NA	NA	TRBV7-2	CASSSAIKTYEQYF	TGTGCCAGCAGCTCCGCGATAAAAACCTACGAGCAGTACTTC
TRBJ2-1	NA	TRBD1	TRBV4-1	CASSQAYTGTGRNEQFF	TGCGCCAGCAGCCAAGCATACACCGGGACAGGGAGGAATGAGCAGTTCTTC
TRBJ1-5	NA	TRBD1	TRBV28	CASRQGEVGQPQHF	TGTGCCAGTAGACAGGGTGAAGTTGGTCAGCCCCAGCATTTT
TRBJ2-7	once	TRBD1	TRBV3-1	CASSQLLQGLGEQYF	TGTGCCAGCAGCCAGCTGCTACAGGGGTTGGGCGAGCAGTACTTC
TRBJ1-1	NA	NA	TRBV9	CASSVEAMNTEAFF	TGTGCCAGCAGCGTAGAGGCAATGAACACTGAAGCTTTCTTT
TRBJ2-7	NA	TRBD1	TRBV5-4	CASSFDRVPYEQYF	TGTGCCAGCAGCTTCGACAGGGTCCCCTACGAGCAGTACTTC
TRBJ2-7	NA	NA	TRBV6-1	CASSVYRGPYEQYF	TGTGCCAGCAGTGTTTATCGCGGTCCCTACGAGCAGTACTTC
TRBJ2-5	NA	TRBD2	TRBV7-9	CASSYRTSGGQETQYF	TGTGCCAGCAGCTACCGGACTAGCGGGGGCCAAGAGACCCAGTACTTC
TRBJ2-2	NA	NA	TRBV12-3/TRBV12-4	CASSLGRTNTGELFF	TGTGCCAGCAGTTTAGGCAGGACGAACACCGGGGAGCTGTTTTTT
TRBJ2-7	NA	NA	TRBV30	CAWNFGGAGASEQYF	TGTGCCTGGAACTTTGGGGGAGCCGGAGCTAGCGAGCAGTACTTC
TRBJ2-1	NA	NA	TRBV7-2	CASSSALSRQYEQFF	TGTGCCAGCAGCTCAGCCCTATCGCGACAGTATGAGCAGTTCTTC
TRBJ2-1	few	NA	TRBV29-1	CSVDGPSSYNEQFF	TGCAGCGTTGACGGCCCGAGCTCCTACAATGAGCAGTTCTTC
TRBJ1-1	NA	NA	TRBV14	CASSQNRGQNTEAFF	TGTGCCAGCAGCCAAAATCGGGGGCAGAACACTGAAGCTTTCTTT
TRBJ2-7	NA	NA	TRBV15	CATSRGGTYEQYF	TGTGCCACCAGCAGAGGGGGGACCTACGAGCAGTACTTC
TRBJ2-7	NA	NA	TRBV3-1	CASSQERQPSYEQYF	TGTGCCAGCAGCCAAGAGCGGCAGCCTTCCTACGAGCAGTACTTC
TRBJ2-7	NA	NA	TRBV20-1	CSAARTSRTPKPWQYF	TGCAGTGCTGCGCGGACATCTCGCACCCCTAAGCCTTGGCAGTACTTC
TRBJ2-3	NA	NA	TRBV5-1	CASSLVGRNTDTQYF	TGCGCCAGCAGCTTGGTGGGCAGAAACACAGATACGCAGTATTTT
TRBJ2-7	NA	NA	TRBV20-1	CSARRVVASYEQYF	TGCAGTGCTAGAAGGGTGGTGGCCTCCTACGAGCAGTACTTC
TRBJ1-6	NA	NA	TRBV27	CASSSQDFPPLHF	TGTGCCAGCAGTTCCCAAGATTTTCCACCCCTCCACTTT
TRBJ2-1	NA	NA	TRBV29-1	CSVESSTGSAWFF	TGCAGCGTTGAATCGTCGACAGGTAGCGCGTGGTTCTTC
TRBJ2-7	NA	NA	TRBV15	CATSRDFAGRGEQYF	TGTGCCACCAGCAGAGATTTCGCAGGACGGGGCGAGCAGTACTTC
TRBJ2-1	NA	NA	TRBV7-7	CASSPWSINEQFF	TGTGCTAGCAGCCCCTGGTCTATTAATGAGCAGTTCTTC
TRBJ1-5	NA	NA	TRBV6-1	CASSMGQDQPQHF	TGTGCCAGCAGTATGGGGCAGGATCAGCCCCAGCATTTT
TRBJ2-3	NA	NA	TRBV20-1	CSASVPGMTGTDTQYF	TGCAGTGCTAGTGTCCCCGGGATGACCGGCACAGATACGCAGTATTTT
TRBJ1-3	once	TRBD1	TRBV30	CASHRGNSGNTIYF	TGTGCCTCCCACAGGGGAAACTCTGGAAACACCATATATTTT
TRBJ1-4	NA	NA	TRBV5-1	CASSDGRVGNEKLFF	TGCGCCAGCAGTGACGGAAGGGTCGGTAATGAAAAACTGTTTTTT
TRBJ1-1	NA	NA	TRBV28	CASSYADTEAFF	TGTGCCAGCAGTTACGCTGACACTGAAGCTTTCTTT
TRBJ1-2	NA	NA	TRBV4-2	CASSHSQGQNYGYTF	TGTGCCAGCAGCCATTCTCAGGGGCAAAACTATGGCTACACCTTC
TRBJ2-4	NA	TRBD2	TRBV4-2	CASSQARTSGSLSNIQYF	TGTGCCAGCAGCCAAGCAAGGACTAGCGGGAGTCTTTCAAACATTCAGTACTTC
TRBJ1-4	NA	NA	TRBV28	CASSERSGRSNEKLFF	TGTGCCAGCAGCGAGCGGTCCGGGCGTTCTAATGAAAAACTGTTTTTT
TRBJ2-1	NA	TRBD2	TRBV20-1	CSASPRGGSSYNEQFF	TGCAGTGCTAGCCCTCGCGGCGGGAGCTCCTACAATGAGCAGTTCTTC